This T cell receptor (beta chain) is drawn from a study of shared clonotypes between healthy human individuals. Note on this clone: The antigen is not known.

Libraries were prepared by immunoSEQ multiplex PCR; TCRdb keeps only in-frame clonotypes and omits some of them. The sample includes under 600,000 clones, roughly 95% of them seen just once. This CDR3 has 15 amino acids. Trimming stripped 0 bases from V and 4 bases from J, with 10 bases between. Germline CDR1 and CDR2: LNHNV and YYDKDF (reference sequence). The study's findings and limits: What rarefaction showed was incomplete sorted-subset sequencing despite large depth. The study found lower generation probabilities in non-shared clonotypes than in those shared by all four donors. Clonotype sharing among donors was expected to depend on sequencing depth.

The sequence was collected from a woman in her 30s in good health. Sequencing used naive CD4+ T cells sorted from blood. Subset given: CD45RA+ positively selected. The rearrangement uses TRBV15 and TRBJ1-5; the D is unclear. In nucleotides, the CDR3 is TGTGCCACCAGCAGAGATTTAACGGAGAATCAGCCCCAGCATTTT. Amino acids: CATSRDLTENQPQHF. Together with reference TRBV15 and TRBJ1-5, the CDR3 gives the full variable domain: DAMVIQNPRYQVTQFGKPVTLSCSQTLNHNVMYWYQQKSSQAPKLLFHYYDKDFNNEADTPDNFQSRRPNTSFCFLDIRSPGLGDTAMYLCATSRDLTENQPQHFGDGTRLSIL.